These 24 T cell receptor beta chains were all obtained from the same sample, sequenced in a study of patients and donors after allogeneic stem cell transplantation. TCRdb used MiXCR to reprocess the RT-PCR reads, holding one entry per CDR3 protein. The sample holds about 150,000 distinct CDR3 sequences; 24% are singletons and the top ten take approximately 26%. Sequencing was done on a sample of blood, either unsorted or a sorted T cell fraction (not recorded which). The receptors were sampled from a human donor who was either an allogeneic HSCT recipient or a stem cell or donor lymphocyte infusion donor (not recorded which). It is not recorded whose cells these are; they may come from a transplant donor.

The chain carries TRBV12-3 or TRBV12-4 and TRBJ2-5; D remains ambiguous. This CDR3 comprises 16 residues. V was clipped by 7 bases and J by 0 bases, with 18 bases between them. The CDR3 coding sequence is TGTGCCAGCACCCCGCTTCAAAATCCGTACCAAGAGACCCAGTACTTC. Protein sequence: CASTPLQNPYQETQYF.

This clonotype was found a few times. CDR3 loop: CASSPSGLSTDTQYF. Written as DNA, the CDR3 is TGTGCCAGCAGCCCTAGCGGGCTTAGCACAGATACGCAGTATTTT. The chain is built from TRBV3-1 and TRBJ2-3, with 8 bases lining up with TRBD2. Germline trimming cut 4 bases from V and 0 bases from J; bases unmatched to any gene: 3. Germline V gene lookup returns CDR1 LGHDT and CDR2 YNNKEL (reference sequence). This CDR3 has 15 amino acids.

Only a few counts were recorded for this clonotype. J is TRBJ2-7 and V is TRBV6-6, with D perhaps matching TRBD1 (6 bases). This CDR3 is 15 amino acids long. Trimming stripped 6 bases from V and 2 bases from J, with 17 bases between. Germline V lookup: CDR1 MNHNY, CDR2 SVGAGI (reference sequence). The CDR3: CASRGNRETTYEQYF. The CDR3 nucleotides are TGTGCCAGCAGGGGGAACAGGGAAACAACCTACGAGCAGTACTTC.

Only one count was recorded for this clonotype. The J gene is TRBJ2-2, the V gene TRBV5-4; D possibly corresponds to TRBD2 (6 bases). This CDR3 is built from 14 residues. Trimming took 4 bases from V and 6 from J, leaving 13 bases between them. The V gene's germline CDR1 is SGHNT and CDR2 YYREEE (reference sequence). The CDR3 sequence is CASSPGLPAGELFF. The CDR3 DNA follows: TGTGCCAGCAGCCCGGGACTTCCCGCCGGGGAGCTGTTTTTT.

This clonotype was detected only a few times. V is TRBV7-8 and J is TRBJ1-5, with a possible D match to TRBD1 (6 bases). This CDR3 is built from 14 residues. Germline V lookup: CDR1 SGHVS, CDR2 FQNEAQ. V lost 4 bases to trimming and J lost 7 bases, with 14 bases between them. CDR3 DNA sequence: TGTGCCAGCAGCTCCAGGGGAACCCGGCAGCCCCAGCATTTT. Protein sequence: CASSSRGTRQPQHF.

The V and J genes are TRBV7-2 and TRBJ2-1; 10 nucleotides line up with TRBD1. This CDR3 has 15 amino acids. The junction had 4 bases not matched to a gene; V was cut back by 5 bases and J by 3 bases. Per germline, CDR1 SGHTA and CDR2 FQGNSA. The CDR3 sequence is CASSLRDRGYNEQFF. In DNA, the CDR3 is TGTGCCAGCAGCCTCCGGGACAGGGGCTACAATGAGCAGTTCTTC.

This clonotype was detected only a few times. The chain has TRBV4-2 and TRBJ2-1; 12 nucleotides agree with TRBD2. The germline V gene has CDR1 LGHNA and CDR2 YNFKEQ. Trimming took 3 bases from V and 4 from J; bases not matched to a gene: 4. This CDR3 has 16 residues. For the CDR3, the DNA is TGTGCCAGCAGCCACACACTAGCGGGAGGTTACAATGAGCAGTTCTTC. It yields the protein CASSHTLAGGYNEQFF.

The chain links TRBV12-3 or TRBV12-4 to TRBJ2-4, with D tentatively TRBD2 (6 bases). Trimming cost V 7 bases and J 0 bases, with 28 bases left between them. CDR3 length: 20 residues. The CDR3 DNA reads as TGTGCCAGCAAACGGGAACCGGGAGAGGTTAGAGCGGCAGCCAAAAACATTCAGTACTTC. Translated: CASKREPGEVRAAAKNIQYF.

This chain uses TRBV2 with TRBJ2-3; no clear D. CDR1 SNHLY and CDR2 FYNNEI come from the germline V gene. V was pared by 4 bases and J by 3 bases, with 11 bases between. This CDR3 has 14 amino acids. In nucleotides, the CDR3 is TGTGCCAGCAGTGTCAGTCCTGTGACAGATACGCAGTATTTT. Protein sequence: CASSVSPVTDTQYF.

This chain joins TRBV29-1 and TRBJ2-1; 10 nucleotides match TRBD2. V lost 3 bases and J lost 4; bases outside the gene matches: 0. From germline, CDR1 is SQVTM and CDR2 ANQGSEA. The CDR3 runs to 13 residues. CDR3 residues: CSVEGLAYNEQFF. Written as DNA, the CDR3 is TGCAGCGTTGAGGGACTAGCGTACAATGAGCAGTTCTTC.

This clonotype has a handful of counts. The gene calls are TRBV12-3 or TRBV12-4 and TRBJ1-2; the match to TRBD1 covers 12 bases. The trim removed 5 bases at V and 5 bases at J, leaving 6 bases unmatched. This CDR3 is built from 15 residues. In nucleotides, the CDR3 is TGTGCCAGCAGTAACCCGGGACAGGGGGCGTATGGCTACACCTTC. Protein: CASSNPGQGAYGYTF.

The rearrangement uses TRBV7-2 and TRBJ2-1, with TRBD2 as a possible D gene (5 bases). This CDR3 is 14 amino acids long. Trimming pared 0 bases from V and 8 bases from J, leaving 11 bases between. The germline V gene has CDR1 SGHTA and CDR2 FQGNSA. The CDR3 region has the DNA TGTGCCAGCAGCTTAGCGGGAGAGTGGCATGAGCAGTTCTTC. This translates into CASSLAGEWHEQFF.

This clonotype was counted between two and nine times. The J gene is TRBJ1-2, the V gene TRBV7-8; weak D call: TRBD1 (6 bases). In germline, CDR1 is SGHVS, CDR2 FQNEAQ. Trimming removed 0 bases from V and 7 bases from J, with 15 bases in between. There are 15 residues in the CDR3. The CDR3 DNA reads TGTGCCAGCAGCTTAGCAGGGGGGCTGGATGTTGGCTACACCTTC. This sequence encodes CASSLAGGLDVGYTF.

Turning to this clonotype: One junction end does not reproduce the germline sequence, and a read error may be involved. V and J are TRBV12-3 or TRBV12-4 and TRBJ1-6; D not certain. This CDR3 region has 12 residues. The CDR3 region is CASRRDNSPLHF. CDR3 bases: TGTGCCAGCAGGAGGGATAACTCACCCCTCCACTTT.

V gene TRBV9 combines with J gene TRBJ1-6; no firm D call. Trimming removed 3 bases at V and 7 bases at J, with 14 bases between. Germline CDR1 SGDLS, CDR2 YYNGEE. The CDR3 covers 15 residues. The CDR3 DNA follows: TGTGCCAGCAGCGCGTGGCCCGGAAACAATTCACCCCTCCACTTT. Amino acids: CASSAWPGNNSPLHF. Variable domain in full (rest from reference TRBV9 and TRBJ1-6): DSGVTQTPKHLITATGQRVTLRCSPRSGDLSVYWYQQSLDQGLQFLIQYYNGEERAKGNILERFSAQQFPDLHSELNLSSLELGDSALYFCASSAWPGNNSPLHFGNGTRLTVT.

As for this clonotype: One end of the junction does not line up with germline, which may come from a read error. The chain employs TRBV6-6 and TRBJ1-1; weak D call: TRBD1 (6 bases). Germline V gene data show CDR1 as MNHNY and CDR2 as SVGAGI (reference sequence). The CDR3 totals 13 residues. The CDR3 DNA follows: TGTGCCAGCACTAAACCAGGGGTCACTGAAGTTTTCTTT. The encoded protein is CASTKPGVTEVFF.

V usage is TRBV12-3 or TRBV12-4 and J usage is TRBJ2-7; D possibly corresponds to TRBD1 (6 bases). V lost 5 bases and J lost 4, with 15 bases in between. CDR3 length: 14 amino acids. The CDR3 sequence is CASSPRGRGYEQYF. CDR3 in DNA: TGTGCCAGCAGTCCCAGGGGTAGAGGGTACGAGCAGTACTTC.

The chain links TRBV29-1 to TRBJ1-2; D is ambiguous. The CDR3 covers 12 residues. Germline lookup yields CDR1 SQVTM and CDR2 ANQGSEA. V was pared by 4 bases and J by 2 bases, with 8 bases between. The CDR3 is CSVVADNYGYTF. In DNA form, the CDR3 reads TGCAGCGTTGTGGCCGACAACTATGGCTACACCTTC.

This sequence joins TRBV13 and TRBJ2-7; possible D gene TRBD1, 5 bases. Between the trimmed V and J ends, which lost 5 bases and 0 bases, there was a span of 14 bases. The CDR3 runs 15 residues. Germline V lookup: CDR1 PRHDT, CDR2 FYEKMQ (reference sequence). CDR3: CASSPRQFLSYEQYF. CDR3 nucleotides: TGTGCCAGCAGCCCTCGACAGTTTCTCTCCTACGAGCAGTACTTC.

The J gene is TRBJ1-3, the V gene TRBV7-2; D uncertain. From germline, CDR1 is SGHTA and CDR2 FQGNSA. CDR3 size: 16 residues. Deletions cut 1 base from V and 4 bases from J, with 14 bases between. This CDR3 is CASSLERSFGGNTIYF. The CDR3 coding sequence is TGTGCCAGCAGCTTAGAAAGGTCCTTCGGCGGAAACACCATATATTTT.

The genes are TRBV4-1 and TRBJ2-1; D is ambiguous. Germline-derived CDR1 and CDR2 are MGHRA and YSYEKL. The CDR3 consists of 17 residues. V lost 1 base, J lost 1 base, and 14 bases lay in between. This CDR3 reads CASSQVQKDPSYNEQFF. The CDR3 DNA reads TGCGCCAGCAGCCAAGTACAAAAGGACCCGTCCTACAATGAGCAGTTCTTC.

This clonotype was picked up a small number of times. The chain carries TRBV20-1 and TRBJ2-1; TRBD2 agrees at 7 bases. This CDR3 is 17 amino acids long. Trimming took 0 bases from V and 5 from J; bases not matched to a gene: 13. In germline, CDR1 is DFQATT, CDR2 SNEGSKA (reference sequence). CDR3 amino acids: CSARDLSGILGDNEQFF. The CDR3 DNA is TGCAGTGCTAGAGATCTCAGCGGGATTTTGGGGGACAATGAGCAGTTCTTC.

Here the CDR3 DNA reads TGCGCCAGCAGCCAAGCCACCGGGACAGCGTACAATCAGCCCCAGCATTTT. Encoded protein: CASSQATGTAYNQPQHF. The rearrangement joins TRBV4-1 to TRBJ1-5, with 7 bases fitting TRBD1. This CDR3 contains 17 residues. The germline gives CDR1 MGHRA, CDR2 YSYEKL. The ends lost 1 base at V and 3 bases at J; junction bases unmatched: 9.

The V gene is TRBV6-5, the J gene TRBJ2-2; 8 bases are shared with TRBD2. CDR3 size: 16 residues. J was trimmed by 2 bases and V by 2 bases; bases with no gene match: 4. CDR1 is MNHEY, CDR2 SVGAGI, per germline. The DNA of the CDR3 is TGTGCCAGCAGTTACGGCGGGGGGTTAAACACCGGGGAGCTGTTTTTT. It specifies CASSYGGGLNTGELFF.